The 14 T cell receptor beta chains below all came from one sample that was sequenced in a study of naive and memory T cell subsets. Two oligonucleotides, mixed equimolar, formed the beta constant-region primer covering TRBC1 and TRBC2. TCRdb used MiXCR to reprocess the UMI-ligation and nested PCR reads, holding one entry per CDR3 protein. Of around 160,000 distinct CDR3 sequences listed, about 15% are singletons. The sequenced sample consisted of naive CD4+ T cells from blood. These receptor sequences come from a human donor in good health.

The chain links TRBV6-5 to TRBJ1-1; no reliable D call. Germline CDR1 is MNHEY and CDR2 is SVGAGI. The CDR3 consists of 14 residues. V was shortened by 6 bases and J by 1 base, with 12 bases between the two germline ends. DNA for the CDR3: TGTGCCAGCAGCCGGGGTTTGGGGAACACTGAAGCTTTCTTT. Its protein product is CASSRGLGNTEAFF.

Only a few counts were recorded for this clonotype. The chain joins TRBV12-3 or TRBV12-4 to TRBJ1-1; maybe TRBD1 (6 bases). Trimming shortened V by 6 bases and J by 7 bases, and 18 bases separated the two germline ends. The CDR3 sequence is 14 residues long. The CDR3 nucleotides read TGTGCCAGCAGCCTATCCCCAGGGGCTGGTGAAGCTTTCTTT. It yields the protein CASSLSPGAGEAFF.

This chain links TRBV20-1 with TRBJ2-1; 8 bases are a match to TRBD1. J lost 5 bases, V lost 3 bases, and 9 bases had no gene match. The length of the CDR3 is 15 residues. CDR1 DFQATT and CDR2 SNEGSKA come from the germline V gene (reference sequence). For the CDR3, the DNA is TGCAGTGCTAGGTCTGCGGGACAGGAGAACAATGAGCAGTTCTTC. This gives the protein CSARSAGQENNEQFF.

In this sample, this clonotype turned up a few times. CDR3 sequence reads: CSVEGQPGEPQHF. The CDR3 DNA reads as TGCAGCGTTGAGGGGCAGCCAGGAGAGCCCCAGCATTTT. The genes are TRBV29-1 and TRBJ1-5, with a tentative D call TRBD1 (5 bases). Germline loops: CDR1 SQVTM, CDR2 ANQGSEA. The CDR3 extends over 13 amino acids. V was trimmed by 3 bases and J by 8 bases, leaving 14 bases between them.

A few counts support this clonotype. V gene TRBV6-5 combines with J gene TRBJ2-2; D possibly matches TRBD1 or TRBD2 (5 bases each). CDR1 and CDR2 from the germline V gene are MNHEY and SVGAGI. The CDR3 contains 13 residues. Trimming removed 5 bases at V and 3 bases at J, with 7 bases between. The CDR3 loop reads CASSRGYTGELFF. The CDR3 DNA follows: TGTGCCAGCAGTCGGGGCTACACCGGGGAGCTGTTTTTT.

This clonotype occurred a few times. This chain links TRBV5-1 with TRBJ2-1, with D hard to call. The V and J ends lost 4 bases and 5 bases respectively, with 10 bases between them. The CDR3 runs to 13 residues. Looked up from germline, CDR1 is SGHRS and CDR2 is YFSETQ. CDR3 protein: CASSPLADNEQFF. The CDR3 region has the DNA TGCGCCAGCAGCCCCCTCGCGGACAATGAGCAGTTCTTC.

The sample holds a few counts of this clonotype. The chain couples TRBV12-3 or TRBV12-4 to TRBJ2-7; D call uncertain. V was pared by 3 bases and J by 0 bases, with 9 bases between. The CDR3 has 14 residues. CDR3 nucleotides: TGTGCCAGCAGTTTTGCAACAGACTCCTACGAGCAGTACTTC. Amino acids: CASSFATDSYEQYF.

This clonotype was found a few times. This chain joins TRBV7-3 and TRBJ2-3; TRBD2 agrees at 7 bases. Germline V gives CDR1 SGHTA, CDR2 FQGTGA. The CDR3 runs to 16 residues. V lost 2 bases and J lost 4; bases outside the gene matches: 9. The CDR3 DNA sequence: TGTGCCAGCAGCTTATCCCGGGAGCGGGGCGCAGATACGCAGTATTTT. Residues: CASSLSRERGADTQYF.

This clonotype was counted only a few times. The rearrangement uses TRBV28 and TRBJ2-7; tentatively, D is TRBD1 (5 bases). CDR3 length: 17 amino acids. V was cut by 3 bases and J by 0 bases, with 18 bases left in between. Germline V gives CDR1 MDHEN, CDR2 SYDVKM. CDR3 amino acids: CASSLSSLDKSSYEQYF. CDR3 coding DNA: TGTGCCAGCAGTTTGTCCTCCTTGGACAAGAGCTCCTACGAGCAGTACTTC.

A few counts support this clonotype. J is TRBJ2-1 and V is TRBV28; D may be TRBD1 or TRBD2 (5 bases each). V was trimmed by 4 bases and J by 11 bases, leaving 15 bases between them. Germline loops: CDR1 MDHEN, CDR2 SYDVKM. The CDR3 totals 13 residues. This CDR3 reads CASSSRDLYKQFF. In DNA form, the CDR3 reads TGTGCCAGCAGTTCAAGGGACCTTTATAAGCAGTTCTTC.

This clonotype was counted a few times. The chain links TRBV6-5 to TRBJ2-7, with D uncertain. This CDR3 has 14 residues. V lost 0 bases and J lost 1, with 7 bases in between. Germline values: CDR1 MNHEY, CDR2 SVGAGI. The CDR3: CASSYSQASYEQYF. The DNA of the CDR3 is TGTGCCAGCAGTTACTCCCAGGCTTCCTACGAGCAGTACTTC.

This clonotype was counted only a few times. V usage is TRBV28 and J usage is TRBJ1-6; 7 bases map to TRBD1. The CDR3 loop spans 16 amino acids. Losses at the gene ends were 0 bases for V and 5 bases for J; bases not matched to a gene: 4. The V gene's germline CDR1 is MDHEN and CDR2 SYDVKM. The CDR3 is CASSLWSGQNNSPLHF. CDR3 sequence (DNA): TGTGCCAGCAGTTTATGGTCGGGACAGAATAATTCACCCCTCCACTTT.

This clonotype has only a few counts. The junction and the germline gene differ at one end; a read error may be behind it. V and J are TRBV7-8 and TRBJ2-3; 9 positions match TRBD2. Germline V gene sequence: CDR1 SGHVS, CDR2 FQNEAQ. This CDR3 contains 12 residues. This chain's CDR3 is CASSLGSGGSRF. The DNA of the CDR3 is TGTGCCAGCAGCCTTGGAAGCGGGGGGAGCCGTTTT.

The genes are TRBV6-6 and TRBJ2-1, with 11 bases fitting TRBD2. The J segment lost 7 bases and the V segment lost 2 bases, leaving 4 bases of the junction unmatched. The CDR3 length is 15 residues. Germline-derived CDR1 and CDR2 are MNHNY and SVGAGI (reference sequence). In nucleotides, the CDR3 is TGTGCCAGCAGTTACCAGACTAGCGGGATGAATGAGCAGTTCTTC. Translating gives CASSYQTSGMNEQFF.